This T cell receptor (beta chain) comes out of a study of persistence of HIV-infected CD4 T cells. Points from the study as a whole: Antigen-responding cells were enriched for degenerate expanded CDR3beta sequences.

This clone was observed a few times. Its antigen is currently unknown. This nonspecific control used anti-CD3/anti-CD28 bead stimulation of CD4+ T cells. Sorting selected CD4+ T cells upregulating both CD40 ligand and CD69. Anti-CD28/CD49d costimulation, CD40-blocking antibody and enfuvirtide were given to CD8-depleted PBMCs for less than 20 hours. This was the immunoSEQ version 4 assay in survey mode. Each sample used up to about 1 ug genomic DNA diluted to roughly 10 ng/uL. The assay was immunoSEQ multiplex PCR, and TCRdb's table has in-frame clones only and misses some. The repertoire holds approximately 45,000 clones, with about nine tenths as singletons. This receptor was identified in an adult woman with HIV who was CMV-seropositive. Specimen: CD4+ T cells sorted from PBMCs after approximately 20-hour stimulation, collected from a patient who received antiretroviral therapy.

The DNA for the CDR3 is TGCAGTGCTATGAAGAACACTGAAGCTTTCTTT. Its protein product is CSAMKNTEAFF. V is TRBV20-1 and J is TRBJ1-1; D is undetermined. V dropped 4 bases and J dropped 1 base, with 4 bases sitting between them. Per the germline V gene, CDR1 is DFQATT and CDR2 is SNEGSKA (reference sequence). This CDR3 comprises 11 residues.